The 14 T cell receptor beta chains below were found in one sample sequenced in a study of OX40 agonist ivuxolimab in advanced cancers. Clones were read by immunoSEQ multiplex PCR, and TCRdb kept only the in-frame ones, dropping some. The sample lists under 140,000 clones, roughly nine tenths occurring once. Here the sequenced sample was CD4+ or CD8+ T cells sorted from blood, taken in a trial of the OX40 agonist ivuxolimab. These receptors were obtained from an adult with an advanced solid tumor such as melanoma, head and neck, liver or kidney cancer.

Only one count was recorded for this clone. The chain links TRBV14 to TRBJ2-3, with D uncertain. CDR3 length: 13 amino acids. Germline CDR1 SGHDN, CDR2 FVKESK. V lost 1 base, J lost 2 bases, and 4 bases lay in between. CDR3 DNA: TGTGCCAGCAGCCAAGTAAACACAGATACGCAGTATTTT. Translation: CASSQVNTDTQYF.

J is TRBJ2-3 and V is TRBV7-3; the match to TRBD2 covers 7 bases. V was pared by 1 base and J by 0 bases, with 10 bases of the junction left unmatched. The germline V gene encodes CDR1 SGHTA and CDR2 FQGTGA. This CDR3 has 18 amino acids. The CDR3 nucleotides are TGTGCCAGCAGCTTAAATGCGGGAGAGTATGCGAGCACAGATACGCAGTATTTT. Its protein product is CASSLNAGEYASTDTQYF.

This clone turned up a few times. The CDR3 loop is CASVMEPATGNTIYF. For the CDR3, the DNA is TGTGCCTCGGTTATGGAGCCGGCAACTGGAAACACCATATATTTT. The V gene is TRBV30, the J gene TRBJ1-3; D remains unclear. The CDR3 consists of 15 residues. Trimming removed 7 bases at V and 2 bases at J, with 18 bases between. CDR1 and CDR2 (germline): GTSNPN, SVGIG (reference sequence).

The chain uses TRBV5-8 and TRBJ1-1; D is uncertain. This CDR3 contains 16 residues. CDR1 and CDR2 (germline): SGHTS, YDEGEE. V lost 5 bases and J lost 1, with 18 bases in between. In DNA form, the CDR3 reads TGTGCCAGCAGTCTTTGGTACGGAATGGCGAACACTGAAGCTTTCTTT. Protein sequence: CASSLWYGMANTEAFF.

This clone was detected only once. The chain is built from TRBV7-3 and TRBJ1-6; D is uncertain. The germline V and J ends were trimmed by 5 bases and 0 bases, with 11 bases remaining between them. This CDR3 contains 16 residues. The germline gives CDR1 SGHTA, CDR2 FQGTGA. CDR3 sequence reads: CASSEGSSSYNSPLHF. In DNA form, the CDR3 reads TGTGCCAGCAGCGAGGGATCGAGCTCCTATAATTCACCCCTCCACTTT.

Regarding this clone: Compared with germline, one end of the junction differs, possibly owing to a read error. The chain joins TRBV7-7 to TRBJ1-1; no firm D call. The CDR3 length is 13 residues. Germline CDR1 SSHAT, CDR2 FNYEAQ (reference sequence). The CDR3 DNA reads TGTGCTAGCAGCTCTAGCTTGAACACTGAAGCTTTCTTT. Amino acid sequence: CASSSSLNTEAFF. Complete variable domain (other parts from reference TRBV7-7 and TRBJ1-1): GAGVSQSPRYKVTKRGQDVTLRCDPISSHATLYWYQQALGQGPEFLTYFNYEAQPDKSGLPSDRFSAERPEGSISTLTIQRTEQRDSAMYRCASSSSLNTEAFFGQGTRLTVV.

The chain links TRBV30 to TRBJ2-7; D remains ambiguous. V was clipped by 3 bases and J by 1 base, with 16 bases between them. There are 15 residues in the CDR3. CDR1 and CDR2 (germline): GTSNPN, SVGIG (reference sequence). The CDR3 DNA reads TGTGCCTGGAGGCCATCATATCTTAATTCCTACGAGCAGTACTTC. Amino acids: CAWRPSYLNSYEQYF.

The genes are TRBV11-2 and TRBJ2-5; D uncertain. Trimming cost V 0 bases and J 5 bases, with 7 bases left between them. Per germline, CDR1 SGHAT and CDR2 FQNNGV. The CDR3 length is 13 residues. The CDR3: CASSLDRPETQYF. The CDR3 DNA is TGTGCCAGCAGCTTAGATAGACCGGAGACCCAGTACTTC. Based on the CDR3 plus reference TRBV11-2 and TRBJ2-5, the full variable domain is EAGVAQSPRYKIIEKRQSVAFWCNPISGHATLYWYQQILGQGPKLLIQFQNNGVVDDSQLPKDRFSAERLKGVDSTLKIQPAKLEDSAVYLCASSLDRPETQYFGPGTRLLVL.

The gene calls are TRBV5-8 and TRBJ1-1; a weak D match, TRBD1 (5 bases). The CDR3 sequence is 13 residues long. V lost 5 bases and J lost 1, with 9 bases in between. In germline, CDR1 is SGHTS, CDR2 YDEGEE. The CDR3 coding sequence is TGTGCCAGCAGGACACAGGAGAACACTGAAGCTTTCTTT. Protein product: CASRTQENTEAFF.

The chain employs TRBV6-6 and TRBJ2-7; 12 positions match TRBD2. Per germline, CDR1 MNHNY and CDR2 SVGAGI (reference sequence). The CDR3 length is 15 residues. Unmatched junction bases numbered 8, after V lost 6 bases and J lost 5 bases. CDR3 protein: CASSATSGRFHEQYF. The CDR3 DNA reads as TGTGCCAGCAGCGCAACTAGCGGGAGGTTCCACGAGCAGTACTTC.

The rearrangement joins TRBV28 to TRBJ1-5, with D unclear. The CDR3 extends over 14 amino acids. In germline, CDR1 is MDHEN, CDR2 SYDVKM. V was shortened by 10 bases and J by 8 bases, with 21 bases between the two germline ends. The CDR3 is CAIAAGSFEEPQHF. DNA of the CDR3: TGTGCCATCGCCGCGGGGAGCTTTGAGGAGCCCCAGCATTTT.

This clone was seen once. V gene TRBV6-4 combines with J gene TRBJ2-1; TRBD1 is a possible D gene (5 bases). This CDR3 has 15 residues. Germline loops: CDR1 MRHNA, CDR2 SNTAGT. Trimming took off 2 bases at V and 3 bases at J, with 11 bases between the two ends. CDR3 protein: CASSDTPQGYNEQFF. CDR3 sequence (DNA): TGTGCCAGCAGTGACACTCCGCAGGGCTACAATGAGCAGTTCTTC.

DNA of the CDR3: TGCGCCAGCAGCTTGCAGATAAACACTGAAGCTTTCTTT. As protein: CASSLQINTEAFF. V is TRBV5-1 and J is TRBJ1-1; no clear D. The length of the CDR3 is 13 residues. CDR1 is SGHRS, CDR2 YFSETQ, per germline. V was trimmed by 1 base and J by 2 bases, leaving 6 bases between them.

Here the CDR3 reads CASQRDFNVGSPLHF. Here the CDR3 DNA reads TGTGCCAGTCAGAGGGACTTTAACGTAGGTTCACCCCTCCACTTT. The chain combines TRBV6-5 with TRBJ1-6, with a weak D call TRBD1 (5 bases). The V end was cut by 9 bases, the J end by 9 bases, with 21 bases between. CDR1 MNHEY and CDR2 SVGAGI come from the germline V gene. The CDR3 contains 15 residues.